The 26 T cell receptor beta chains listed next were all sequenced from one sample in a study of shared T cell receptors in the human thymus. The data were produced by immunoSEQ multiplex PCR, yet TCRdb's version contains in-frame clones alone and is incomplete. The top ten clones hold about 0.01% of a sample with approximately 660,000 clones, approximately 87% of them seen once. The same sample was also used in a study of human thymus T cells.

Sequenced: thymocytes. Source of these receptors: a boy in the first two years of life with a congenital heart defect.

This chain joins TRBV29-1 and TRBJ2-7; TRBD2 matches at 10 bases. The CDR3 runs to 16 residues. CDR1 is SQVTM and CDR2 is ANQGSEA in the germline V gene. The J segment lost 6 bases and the V segment lost 5 bases, leaving 16 bases of the junction unmatched. CDR3 sequence reads: CSVRFFPGTSVGEQYF. The CDR3 DNA sequence: TGCAGCGTTCGCTTTTTCCCCGGGACTAGCGTGGGCGAGCAGTACTTC.

This sequence joins TRBV5-5 and TRBJ1-5, with 8 bases that match TRBD1. The CDR3 consists of 15 residues. Germline V gives CDR1 SGHKS, CDR2 YYEKEE (reference sequence). J gave up 3 bases and V 0 bases, and 2 bases lay outside the gene matches. The CDR3 bases are TGTGCCAGCAGCTTGGGACAGGGGAACAATCAGCCCCAGCATTTT. Residues: CASSLGQGNNQPQHF.

The chain employs TRBV27 and TRBJ2-1; possibly TRBD2 for D (6 bases). This CDR3 region has 17 residues. V lost 5 bases and J lost 3, with 20 bases in between. Germline V gene sequence: CDR1 MNHEY, CDR2 SMNVEV (reference sequence). Here the CDR3 reads CASSPGIDGSIYNEQFF. CDR3 sequence (DNA): TGTGCCAGCAGTCCAGGGATCGACGGGAGCATCTACAATGAGCAGTTCTTC.

V and J are TRBV4-3 and TRBJ2-7; a weak D match, TRBD2 (5 bases). Trimming removed 0 bases from V and 1 base from J, with 19 bases in between. The CDR3 extends over 18 amino acids. CDR1 and CDR2 from the germline V gene are LGHNA and YSLEER. The CDR3 here is CASSQEFQLVTSSYEQYF. CDR3 sequence (DNA): TGCGCCAGCAGCCAAGAGTTTCAATTAGTTACTAGTTCCTACGAGCAGTACTTC.

This clone showed up just once. The chain has TRBV28 and TRBJ1-1, with D perhaps TRBD1 (6 bases). Germline-derived CDR1 and CDR2 are MDHEN and SYDVKM. Trimming cost V 5 bases and J 0 bases, with 13 bases left between them. The CDR3 is 15 amino acids. The CDR3 loop is CASSQQGRVNTEAFF. The CDR3, as DNA: TGTGCCAGCAGTCAACAGGGACGAGTGAACACTGAAGCTTTCTTT.

To note about this clone: Other DNA sequences within the sample encode an identical CDR3. The CDR3 nucleotides are TGTGCTAGTGGTTTGGTCGGCCAGCGAGGGAAGTATGGCTACACCTTC. This sequence encodes CASGLVGQRGKYGYTF. V usage is TRBV12-5 and J usage is TRBJ1-2; D not certain. The ends were cut back, 0 bases at V and 5 bases at J, with 16 bases in the middle. CDR1 and CDR2 from the germline V gene are LGHNT and FRNRAP. The length of the CDR3 is 16 residues.

CDR3 coding DNA: TGCGCCAGCAGCCAAGATTCTCGGGCAGGGGGCGATGAAGCTTTCTTT. Protein sequence: CASSQDSRAGGDEAFF. The chain links TRBV4-1 to TRBJ1-1; the match to TRBD1 covers 8 bases. V lost 0 bases to trimming and J lost 7 bases; unmatched junction nucleotides: 10. Germline CDR1 reads MGHRA; CDR2 reads YSYEKL. The CDR3 loop spans 16 amino acids.

The rearrangement links TRBV9 to TRBJ2-3; 8 bases line up with TRBD2. The V segment lost 3 bases and the J segment 4 bases; nucleotides outside the gene matches: 7. Per the germline V gene, CDR1 is SGDLS and CDR2 is YYNGEE. The CDR3 is 15 residues long. For the CDR3, the DNA is TGTGCCAGCAGCGCACGGGAGGGCCCCTCAGATACGCAGTATTTT. Its protein product is CASSAREGPSDTQYF.

The chain is built from TRBV9 and TRBJ2-7, with D hard to call. Trimming pared 4 bases from V and 2 bases from J, leaving 4 bases between. The CDR3 extends over 11 amino acids. Germline V gene data show CDR1 as SGDLS and CDR2 as YYNGEE. CDR3 sequence reads: CASSPPYEQYF. The CDR3 DNA follows: TGTGCCAGCAGCCCTCCCTACGAGCAGTACTTC.

This clone has only a few counts. J is TRBJ2-3 and V is TRBV19; the D gene is possibly TRBD1 (5 bases). In germline, CDR1 is LNHDA, CDR2 SQIVND (reference sequence). CDR3 length equals 12 residues. V lost 6 bases and J lost 6, with 10 bases in between. The CDR3 is CASSQGEDTQYF. As DNA, the CDR3 is TGTGCCAGTAGCCAGGGTGAGGATACGCAGTATTTT.

The rearrangement links TRBV6-5 to TRBJ2-3, with D possibly TRBD1 on 5 matching bases. Germline CDR1 and CDR2: MNHEY and SVGAGI. The V gene lost 6 bases and the J gene lost 6 bases, with 13 bases spanning the gap. The CDR3 is 13 amino acids. This CDR3 is CASRRGRWDTQYF. The CDR3, as DNA: TGTGCCAGCAGAAGGGGTAGATGGGATACGCAGTATTTT.

The V gene is TRBV7-9, the J gene TRBJ2-7; TRBD1 agrees at 7 bases. Germline CDR1 is SEHNR and CDR2 is FQNEAQ (reference sequence). This CDR3 comprises 15 residues. V was clipped by 0 bases and J by 2 bases; unmatched bases: 4. CDR3 sequence reads: CASSLAPQGAYEQYF. As DNA, the CDR3 is TGTGCCAGCAGCTTAGCCCCCCAGGGGGCCTACGAGCAGTACTTC.

This chain joins TRBV27 and TRBJ2-1; 7 bases align to TRBD1. Looked up from germline, CDR1 is MNHEY and CDR2 is SMNVEV (reference sequence). CDR3 length: 13 residues. Trimming took 5 bases from V and 8 from J; bases not matched to a gene: 6. The CDR3 spells CASSPGTADEQFF. The DNA for the CDR3 is TGTGCCAGCAGTCCAGGGACAGCGGATGAGCAGTTCTTC.

The rearrangement joins TRBV4-2 to TRBJ1-4; no clear D. V gave up 0 bases and J gave up 4 bases, with 9 bases separating them. The CDR3 totals 15 residues. Germline assignment: CDR1 LGHNA and CDR2 YNFKEQ. CDR3 nucleotides: TGTGCCAGCAGCCAAGAATCAGGCTTTAATGAAAAACTGTTTTTT. Translation: CASSQESGFNEKLFF.

The chain has TRBV11-3 and TRBJ2-5; maybe TRBD2 (5 bases). This CDR3 has 15 residues. The V gene lost 5 bases and the J gene lost 4 bases, with 17 bases spanning the gap. Germline V gene sequence: CDR1 SGHNT, CDR2 YENEEA. CDR3 amino acids: CASSPGRDRAETQYF. DNA for the CDR3: TGTGCCAGCAGCCCCGGACGGGATCGGGCAGAGACCCAGTACTTC.

This sequence joins TRBV6-1 and TRBJ2-7; 7 bases match TRBD2. The CDR3 sequence is 15 residues long. The V segment lost 3 bases and the J segment 0 bases; nucleotides outside the gene matches: 5. Per the germline V gene, CDR1 is MNHNS and CDR2 is SASEGT. The CDR3 is CASSEREQGSYEQYF. The CDR3 nucleotides read TGTGCCAGCAGTGAGCGGGAGCAGGGCTCCTACGAGCAGTACTTC.

The CDR3 reads CASGRDYPDSTDTQYF. The CDR3, as DNA: TGTGCTAGTGGCCGGGACTATCCCGATAGCACAGATACGCAGTATTTT. The chain joins TRBV12-5 to TRBJ2-3, with 7 bases identical to TRBD2. CDR1 LGHNT and CDR2 FRNRAP come from the germline V gene. V was pared by 6 bases and J by 0 bases, with 9 bases of the junction left unmatched. This CDR3 has 16 residues.

This sequence joins TRBV7-6 and TRBJ2-7; 14 positions match TRBD2. V was clipped by 5 bases and J by 5 bases; unmatched bases: 11. The CDR3 has 17 residues. Germline lookup yields CDR1 SGHVS and CDR2 FNYEAQ. For the CDR3, the DNA is TGTGCCAGCAGCCCCGGGACTAGCGGGAGTGTGAGAAACGAGCAGTACTTC. Its protein product is CASSPGTSGSVRNEQYF.

This clone was recorded only once. This rearrangement joins TRBV5-6 to TRBJ2-5, with a weak D call TRBD1 (5 bases). This CDR3 is 16 amino acids long. The V gene lost 2 bases and the J gene lost 4 bases, with 18 bases spanning the gap. From germline, CDR1 is SGHDT and CDR2 YYEEEE. The CDR3 spells CASSFRATTGGETQYF. The CDR3 nucleotides are TGTGCCAGCAGCTTCAGGGCGACGACGGGTGGAGAGACCCAGTACTTC.

The chain joins TRBV27 to TRBJ2-7; 12 positions agree with TRBD1. CDR1 and CDR2 (germline): MNHEY, SMNVEV (reference sequence). V trimming: 8 bases; J trimming: 1 base; junction bases outside the gene matches: 9. CDR3 size: 16 residues. The CDR3 region has the DNA TGTGCCAGCCGCCCTGGGGACAGGGGGCCGTCCTACGAGCAGTACTTC. Its protein product is CASRPGDRGPSYEQYF.

V and J are TRBV10-3 and TRBJ2-7; TRBD2 might be the D (6 bases). The CDR3 sequence is 13 residues long. Germline assignment: CDR1 ENHRY and CDR2 SYGVKD. The V end lost 7 bases, the J end lost 0 bases, and 10 bases lay between the germline ends. The CDR3 coding sequence is TGTGCCATCACCGGGACTGACTCCTACGAGCAGTACTTC. Translated: CAITGTDSYEQYF.

The count of this clone is one. For the CDR3, the DNA is TGTGCCAGCAGTTCAGCCCCTGGGCTAGCCAAATATACGCAGTATTTT. Translation gives CASSSAPGLAKYTQYF. J is TRBJ2-3 and V is TRBV27, with D possibly matching TRBD2 (5 bases). The V gene lost 4 bases and the J gene lost 7 bases, with 21 bases spanning the gap. Germline CDR1 is MNHEY and CDR2 is SMNVEV (reference sequence). The CDR3 is made up of 16 amino acids.

As for this clone: Different DNA sequences within this sample yield the same CDR3. The J gene is TRBJ1-1, the V gene TRBV6-5; D is unresolved. Germline CDR1 is MNHEY and CDR2 is SVGAGI. The CDR3 is 12 residues long. V was trimmed by 8 bases and J by 1 base, leaving 8 bases between them. The CDR3 DNA sequence: TGTGCCAGCTCACGGGGGAACACTGAAGCTTTCTTT. Protein sequence: CASSRGNTEAFF.

The chain employs TRBV19 and TRBJ1-5; D is unresolved. Deletions cut 11 bases from V and 0 bases from J, with 14 bases between. The CDR3 length is 14 residues. Germline CDR1 reads LNHDA; CDR2 reads SQIVND (reference sequence). The DNA of the CDR3 is TGTGCCGGAGGTGAGGAAATTAGCAATCAGCCCCAGCATTTT. This encodes CAGGEEISNQPQHF.

The rearrangement joins TRBV7-6 to TRBJ1-2, with 9 bases that match TRBD1. The CDR3 contains 18 residues. Per the germline V gene, CDR1 is SGHVS and CDR2 is FNYEAQ. V was pared by 4 bases and J by 2 bases, with 14 bases of the junction left unmatched. The DNA of the CDR3 is TGTGCCAGCAGCTCTACATCGGCCCGGACAGGGGAGAACTATGGCTACACCTTC. It is translated as CASSSTSARTGENYGYTF.

The J gene is TRBJ1-2, the V gene TRBV27, with D tentatively TRBD1 (5 bases). There are 19 residues in the CDR3. Looked up from germline, CDR1 is MNHEY and CDR2 is SMNVEV (reference sequence). V lost 2 bases to trimming and J lost 7 bases, with 29 bases between them. CDR3 nucleotide sequence: TGTGCCAGCAGTTTAGAGGTGCGTTCAGGGAAAGGTCCTTCAGGTGGCTACACCTTC. Translated: CASSLEVRSGKGPSGGYTF.